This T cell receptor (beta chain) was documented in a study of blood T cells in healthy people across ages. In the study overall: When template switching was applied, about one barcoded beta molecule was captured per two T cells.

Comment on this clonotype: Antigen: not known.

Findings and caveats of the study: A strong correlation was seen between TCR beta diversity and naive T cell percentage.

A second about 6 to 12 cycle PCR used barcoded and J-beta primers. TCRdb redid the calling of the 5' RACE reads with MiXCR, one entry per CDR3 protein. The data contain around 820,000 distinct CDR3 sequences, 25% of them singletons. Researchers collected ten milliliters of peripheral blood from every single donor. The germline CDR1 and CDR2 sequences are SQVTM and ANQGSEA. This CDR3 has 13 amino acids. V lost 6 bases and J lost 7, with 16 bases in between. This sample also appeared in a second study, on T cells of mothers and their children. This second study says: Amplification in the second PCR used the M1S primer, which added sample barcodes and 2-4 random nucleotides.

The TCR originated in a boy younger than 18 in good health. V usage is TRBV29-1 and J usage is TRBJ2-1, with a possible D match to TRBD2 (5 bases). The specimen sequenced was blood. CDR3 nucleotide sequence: TGCAGCGTAGCCCCGGGAACAAGGAATGAGCAGTTCTTC. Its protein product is CSVAPGTRNEQFF.